This T cell receptor (beta chain) derives from a study of T cell responses to AZD1222 COVID-19 vaccine. Findings and limits, study-wide: Along spike, vaccine-associated CD4 TCRs were found throughout, with dominance at 160-218 and 743-854.

A remark on this clone: Its antigen is not known.

Produced via immunoSEQ multiplex PCR; TCRdb's table is partial and in-frame only. Of about 150,000 clones in the sample, around 87% are singletons; the top ten hold about 8.9%. The germline CDR1 and CDR2 sequences are SGHTA and FQGNSA. The CDR3 covers 16 residues. Trimming shortened V by 5 bases and J by 4 bases, and 18 bases separated the two germline ends. The chain carries TRBV7-2 and TRBJ2-1; D may be TRBD2 (6 bases). The sample consisted of peripheral blood, taken 28 days after the second AZD1222 dose. The TCR was taken from an adult who received the AZD1222 COVID-19 vaccine. The CDR3: CASSVSSATQYNEQFF. The CDR3 nucleotides are TGTGCCAGCAGCGTGTCTAGCGCGACGCAGTACAATGAGCAGTTCTTC.